This TCR beta chain appears in the sequencing data of a study of tumor-infiltrating lymphocytes in primary liver carcinoma. In the case of this clonotype: Its specificity is not known.

The study's findings and limits: The top-250-clone fraction was significantly higher in tumors than in blood (p = 0.039). Representation across all five tumor regions was limited to only about 7-25% of top clones.

Total RNA (around 0.45 ug) served as template for TCR beta cDNA synthesis primed by a constant-region primer. Modified slightly, ARM-PCR produced TCR beta libraries over three nested multiplex PCR rounds. Each of the first two PCR rounds ran roughly 9 cycles with TRBV1-TRBV30 forward and C-beta reverse primers. TCRdb ran MiXCR on the multiplex PCR reads and lists one entry per CDR3 protein. The sample carries tens of thousands of distinct CDR3 sequences, about 80% recorded once. The germline V gene has CDR1 SNHLY and CDR2 FYNNEI. CDR3 size: 19 residues. Trimming at V came to 3 bases and at J to 8 bases, leaving 17 bases not matched to a gene. It was from 20-30 mg of unsorted bulk tissue that RNA and DNA were co-extracted. Every tumor sample analyzed contained over 85% viable tumor cells.

V and J are TRBV2 and TRBJ2-1; 12 positions match TRBD2. Sequencing was performed on liver tumor tissue from sampling region 3. The subset denotes: tumor region T3, left-lateral pole. The TCR was taken from a man in his forties or fifties with primary liver carcinoma and hepatitis B virus infection. The CDR3 DNA reads as TGTGCCAGCAGTGATCCGGGAGGTGCTAGCGGGAGGGCCACGGATGAGCAGTTCTTC. This sequence encodes CASSDPGGASGRATDEQFF.